This T cell receptor beta chain derives from a study of T cell responses to AZD1222 COVID-19 vaccine. Produced via immunoSEQ multiplex PCR; TCRdb's table is partial and in-frame only. The sample has 100,000 to 120,000 clones; about 92% are singletons. This TCR came from an adult in good health. The sequencing here drew on peripheral blood, taken on day 0 of MenACWY control vaccination.

CDR3 nucleotide sequence: TGTGCCAGTAGTATATGGGCTGGGGGGCTCGTGAACACTGAAGCTTTCTTT. Residues: CASSIWAGGLVNTEAFF. The V gene is TRBV19, the J gene TRBJ1-1, with D maybe TRBD1 (6 bases). The length of the CDR3 is 17 residues. Germline V gives CDR1 LNHDA, CDR2 SQIVND (reference sequence). The germline V and J ends were trimmed by 2 bases and 0 bases, with 16 bases remaining between them.